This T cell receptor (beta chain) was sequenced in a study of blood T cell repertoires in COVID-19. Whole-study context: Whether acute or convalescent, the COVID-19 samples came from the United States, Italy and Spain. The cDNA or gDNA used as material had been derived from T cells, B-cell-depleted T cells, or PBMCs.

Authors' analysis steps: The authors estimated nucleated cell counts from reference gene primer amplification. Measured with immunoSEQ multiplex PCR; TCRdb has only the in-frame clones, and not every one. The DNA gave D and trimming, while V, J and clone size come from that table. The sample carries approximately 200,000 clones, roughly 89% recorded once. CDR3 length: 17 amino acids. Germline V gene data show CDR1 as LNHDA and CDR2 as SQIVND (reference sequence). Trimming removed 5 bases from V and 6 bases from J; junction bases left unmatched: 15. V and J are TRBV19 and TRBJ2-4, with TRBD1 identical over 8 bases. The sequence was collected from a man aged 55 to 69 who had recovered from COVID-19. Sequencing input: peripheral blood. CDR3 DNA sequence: TGTGCCAGTAGTTCCCAATCGGACAGGGCGGTTAGAAACATTCAGTACTTC. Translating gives CASSSQSDRAVRNIQYF.